This record concerns one T cell receptor (beta chain) sequence. Its antigen is not known. This sample is drawn from a study of post-analysis software for immune sequencing data. The CDR3 sequence is 14 residues long. V was cut by 5 bases and J by 2 bases, with 13 bases left in between. Germline V lookup: CDR1 SGHVS, CDR2 FNYEAQ. Study conclusions and caveats: Controls showed lower frequencies than patients for five TRBV segments, and TRBV5-6, TRBV5-1 and TRBV20-1 were among these. Significantly decreased normalized Chao1 diversity was recorded for multiple sclerosis patients relative to controls. The authors found that F measure strongly co-clustered same-batch samples.

TCR beta cDNA libraries included unique molecular identifiers. T cells, roughly 0.95 to 10 million of them, yielded some 500,000 cDNA molecules. One entry per CDR3 protein, called by TCRdb with MiXCR from the PCR reads. Among about 820,000 distinct CDR3 sequences, under 70% were seen once, and the ten largest hold 4.6%. The specimen sequenced was blood. The J gene is TRBJ2-7, the V gene TRBV7-6, with D tentatively TRBD1 (5 bases). The receptor was isolated from a girl aged 5-17 years with multiple sclerosis. CDR3 sequence reads: CASSPGPLAYEQYF. In DNA form, the CDR3 reads TGTGCCAGCAGCCCAGGGCCCCTCGCCTACGAGCAGTACTTC.